The subject of this entry is one TCR beta chain. Its cognate antigen is unknown. TCRdb keeps only in-frame clones here, not all; method: immunoSEQ multiplex PCR. The table includes approximately 50,000 clones, about 80% detected once. This entry comes from a study of OX40 agonist ivuxolimab in advanced cancers. Whole-study context: As their treatment, patients were administered ivuxolimab, an agonistic anti-OX40 (CD134) antibody. A male proportion of 70% to 90% was recorded, with mean age approximately 56 years and range about 23 to 90. Whole-study results and caveats: At 0.1-3.0 mg/kg, partial responders had clonal expansion among the lowest observed.

The ends lost 3 bases at V and 8 bases at J; junction bases unmatched: 6. This CDR3 spans 13 amino acids. Germline-derived CDR1 and CDR2 are SEHNR and FQNEAQ (reference sequence). The chain has TRBV7-9 and TRBJ1-2; 7 positions agree with TRBD1. This TCR was recovered from an adult with an advanced solid tumor such as melanoma, head and neck, liver or kidney cancer. This specimen was CD4+ or CD8+ T cells sorted from blood, taken in a trial of the OX40 agonist ivuxolimab. The CDR3 region is CASSFTGDGGYTF. CDR3 nucleotides: TGTGCCAGCAGCTTCACAGGGGACGGAGGCTACACCTTC.